This TCR beta chain was sequenced during a study of blood T cell repertoires in COVID-19 (dated by TCRdb to 2020 to 2021). Study-wide context: Collaborator samples came from the United States, Italy and Spain and covered acute and convalescent phases of COVID-19. The material from the prospective study consisted of cDNA or gDNA derived from T cells, B-cell-depleted T cells, or PBMCs. The dataset comprised deeply sampled blood TCRbeta repertoires from subjects exposed to, actively infected with, or recovered from COVID-19. A freely available public database, intended as a resource for researchers studying the immune response to SARS-CoV-2, is where the repertoires were released. Samples were obtained from the ongoing ImmuneRACE study (first 160 participants) and from 1,254 subjects provided by 6 global collaborators. The sample metadata nearly always contained a de-identified subject ID, COVID-19 status, age in years and sex. Where available, HLA class I and class II types were obtained from metadata supplied by the sample provider rather than from assay-based typing.

From the germline V gene, CDR1 is SNHLY and CDR2 is FYNNEI. The CDR3, from cysteine to phenylalanine, totals 12 residues. The CDR3 DNA has 36 bases and is translated from base 1. V is shortened by 6 bases, J by 9 bases, and the region joining them spans 14 bases. On this clone itself: It has no known antigen specificity. Base qualities are missing; no much larger clone stands one base away.

Each collaborating institution followed its own protocols to collect whole blood in K2EDTA tubes. For TCRbeta analysis, collaborators shipped samples in one of three forms: frozen whole blood, isolated PBMCs, or DNA extracted from either of those sample types. The immunoSEQ Assay, a bias-controlled multiplex PCR, was used to amplify TCRbeta CDR3 regions from genomic DNA. As for the original processing: Nucleated cell counts per sample were estimated from amplification of reference gene primers within the assay. Sequence reads were collapsed and filtered to measure the absolute abundance of every unique TCRbeta CDR3 rearrangement. For each sample, productive Simpson clonality was calculated as the square root of Simpson's diversity index across productive rearrangements. TCRdb holds this immuneACCESS table with in-frame rearrangements only. Some clones are missing; in checked studies, unresolved V genes explain under half, and the rest has no known cause. V and J calls and clone size are given by that table; D and trimming were obtained from the DNA. A total of about 170,000 clones appear in this sample, under 90% of them only once. The ten largest account for about 10% of the sample.

Points the paper makes about the study in general: The quantity of clinical and demographic metadata differed by source and by participant and was supplied without curation.

The sample consisted of peripheral blood. This clonotype originated in a woman of 80 years or more with active or convalescent COVID-19. The chain links TRBV2 with TRBJ1-2; the D gene is possibly TRBD1, with 5 bases matching. The CDR3 in this case is CASSPGGRSYTF. The DNA sequence is as follows: TGTGCCAGCAGCCCCGGGGGTCGTAGCTACACCTTC.